One and the same sample provided the 17 T cell receptor beta chains below, sequenced in a study of shared clonotypes between healthy human individuals. Data came from immunoSEQ multiplex PCR; TCRdb stores just in-frame clones and leaves some out. This table has around 940,000 clones, approximately 80% appearing once. Material: memory CD4+ T cells sorted from blood. Subset indicated: CD45RA-negative fraction. The receptor set was obtained from a man aged 18 to 30 in good health.

This clone was picked up a small number of times. V is TRBV29-1 and J is TRBJ1-4; D gene uncertain. The V gene's germline CDR1 is SQVTM and CDR2 ANQGSEA. The length of the CDR3 is 13 residues. V was shortened by 5 bases and J by 5 bases, with 12 bases between the two germline ends. The CDR3 region is CSVQGRINEKLFF. DNA for the CDR3: TGCAGCGTTCAAGGACGGATAAATGAAAAACTGTTTTTT.

V gene TRBV10-3 combines with J gene TRBJ1-6, with D uncertain. CDR3 length: 14 amino acids. Trimming removed 3 bases at V and 10 bases at J, with 13 bases between. Germline V gene sequence: CDR1 ENHRY, CDR2 SYGVKD. This CDR3 is CAISELQVGSPLHF. The CDR3 DNA sequence: TGTGCCATCAGTGAACTTCAGGTCGGGTCACCCCTCCACTTT.

A few counts support this clone. The gene calls are TRBV4-3 and TRBJ2-3, with 8 bases fitting TRBD2. CDR3 length: 16 residues. CDR1 is LGHNA and CDR2 is YSLEER in the germline V gene. V was clipped by 3 bases and J by 3 bases; unmatched bases: 8. This CDR3 is CASSHGERERTDTQYF. In DNA form, the CDR3 reads TGCGCCAGCAGCCACGGAGAGCGGGAGAGAACAGATACGCAGTATTTT.

The chain employs TRBV5-1 and TRBJ2-1; 8 bases map to TRBD2. V lost 3 bases to trimming and J lost 7 bases; unmatched junction nucleotides: 9. The CDR3 is 15 residues long. Germline V gene data show CDR1 as SGHRS and CDR2 as YFSETQ. CDR3 nucleotides: TGCGCCAGCAGCTGGACCGGGGGGGCAGCGAATGAGCAGTTCTTC. Translating gives CASSWTGGAANEQFF.

The rearrangement uses TRBV5-1 and TRBJ2-2; D is unclear. From germline, CDR1 is SGHRS and CDR2 YFSETQ. Between the trimmed V and J ends, which lost 7 bases and 5 bases, there was a span of 12 bases. This CDR3 spans 13 amino acids. The CDR3, as DNA: TGCGCCAGCCTGGTCGATCGGACCGGGGAGCTGTTTTTT. Its protein product is CASLVDRTGELFF.

In its sample, this clone was seen once. V and J are TRBV11-3 and TRBJ2-2, with no clear D. V gave up 5 bases and J gave up 4 bases, with 20 bases separating them. Germline CDR1 is SGHNT and CDR2 is YENEEA. The CDR3 is 17 residues long. The CDR3 DNA reads as TGTGCCAGCAGCCCAGACATCGCTAGGGCCGGCACCGGGGAGCTGTTTTTT. This sequence encodes CASSPDIARAGTGELFF.

This rearrangement joins TRBV11-3 to TRBJ2-7; no definite D call. Trimming cost V 5 bases and J 0 bases, with 8 bases left between them. The CDR3 length is 13 residues. CDR1 is SGHNT and CDR2 is YENEEA in the germline V gene. This CDR3 reads CASSKDASYEQYF. The DNA of the CDR3 is TGTGCCAGCAGCAAGGACGCCTCCTACGAGCAGTACTTC.

Written as DNA, the CDR3 is TGTGCCAGCAGTTCCGGACCGAGCAGGAAAGAGACCCAGTACTTC. Translation: CASSSGPSRKETQYF. The gene calls are TRBV7-9 and TRBJ2-5, with D uncertain. V dropped 6 bases and J dropped 3 bases, with 17 bases sitting between them. The CDR3 runs 15 residues. Germline values: CDR1 SEHNR, CDR2 FQNEAQ (reference sequence).

The rearrangement uses TRBV1 and TRBJ1-3. TRBV1 is marked as a pseudogene. The CDR3 is 17 residues long. The CDR3 is CTSSQVCGAPSGNTIYF. The DNA for the CDR3 is TGCACCAGCAGCCAAGTCTGCGGGGCACCATCTGGAAACACCATATATTTT.

The V call is TRBV5-4, the J call TRBJ2-7; D is tentatively TRBD1 or TRBD2 (5 bases each). Germline V gives CDR1 SGHNT, CDR2 YYREEE (reference sequence). The CDR3 contains 14 residues. V dropped 1 base and J dropped 7 bases, with 15 bases sitting between them. The CDR3 nucleotides read TGTGCCAGCAGCTTGAGAGGGGTGGATCGGGAGCAGTACTTC. Residues: CASSLRGVDREQYF.

Points on this clone: Only one base separates this from a far larger clonotype, so it likely reflects a read error. Other nucleotide sequences in the sample specify the same CDR3. V usage is TRBV11-3 and J usage is TRBJ2-3; D is unclear. This CDR3 has 11 residues. The ends were cut back, 4 bases at V and 6 bases at J, with 5 bases in the middle. Per the germline V gene, CDR1 is SGHNT and CDR2 is YENEEA. The CDR3 DNA reads as TGTGCCAGCAGCTCAAGGGATACGCAGTATTTT. Translating gives CASSSRDTQYF.

This clone was recorded only once. Here the CDR3 DNA reads TGCGCCAGCAGCCAGAATTCCGGGACAGGCGGGGCCAACGTCCTGACTTTC. Amino acids: CASSQNSGTGGANVLTF. The chain has TRBV5-1 and TRBJ2-6; 8 bases map to TRBD1. Germline loops: CDR1 SGHRS, CDR2 YFSETQ. Trimming took 4 bases from V and 4 from J; bases not matched to a gene: 10. This CDR3 comprises 17 residues.

This chain uses TRBV27 with TRBJ1-1, with D perhaps TRBD1 (5 bases). CDR1 and CDR2 from the germline V gene are MNHEY and SMNVEV (reference sequence). V lost 3 bases to trimming and J lost 6 bases, with 17 bases between them. The CDR3 runs 15 residues. The CDR3 region has the DNA TGTGCCAGCAGTTTCCAAACCTGGACACACTCTGAAGCTTTCTTT. Its translation: CASSFQTWTHSEAFF.

Only one count was recorded for this clone. This chain links TRBV19 with TRBJ1-3; D remains ambiguous. V was clipped by 11 bases and J by 2 bases, with 13 bases between them. The CDR3 length is 13 residues. Germline CDR1 and CDR2: LNHDA and SQIVND (reference sequence). The chain's CDR3 is CASRSGPGNTIYF. In DNA, the CDR3 is TGTGCCTCCCGGAGTGGCCCTGGAAACACCATATATTTT.

The chain combines TRBV5-1 with TRBJ1-5; unclear D gene. The ends were cut back, 0 bases at V and 1 base at J, with 8 bases in the middle. The CDR3 is 15 amino acids. Germline assignment: CDR1 SGHRS and CDR2 YFSETQ. The CDR3 reads CASSLGGNSNQPQHF. The CDR3 DNA reads as TGCGCCAGCAGCTTGGGAGGGAACAGCAATCAGCCCCAGCATTTT.

V gene TRBV2 combines with J gene TRBJ2-7; either TRBD1 or TRBD2 may supply D (5 bases each). Trimming took 7 bases from V and 3 from J, leaving 13 bases between them. The germline V gene has CDR1 SNHLY and CDR2 FYNNEI. The CDR3 totals 13 residues. The CDR3 DNA is TGTGCCAGCAAACAGGACTTCAACTACGAGCAGTACTTC. Translating gives CASKQDFNYEQYF. Variable domain in full (rest from reference TRBV2 and TRBJ2-7): EPEVTQTPSHQVTQMGQEVILRCVPISNHLYFYWYRQILGQKVEFLVSFYNNEISEKSEIFDDQFSVERPDGSNFTLKIRSTKLEDSAMYFCASKQDFNYEQYFGPGTRLTVT.

With respect to this clone: The same CDR3 arises from other DNA sequences in this sample as well. This chain connects TRBV4-1 to TRBJ1-2, with unresolved D. V shed 0 bases and J shed 1 base, with 6 bases lying between them. The CDR3 covers 14 residues. Looked up from germline, CDR1 is MGHRA and CDR2 is YSYEKL. The CDR3 DNA is TGCGCCAGCAGCCAAGATCGGAGTAACTATGGCTACACCTTC. Amino acids: CASSQDRSNYGYTF.